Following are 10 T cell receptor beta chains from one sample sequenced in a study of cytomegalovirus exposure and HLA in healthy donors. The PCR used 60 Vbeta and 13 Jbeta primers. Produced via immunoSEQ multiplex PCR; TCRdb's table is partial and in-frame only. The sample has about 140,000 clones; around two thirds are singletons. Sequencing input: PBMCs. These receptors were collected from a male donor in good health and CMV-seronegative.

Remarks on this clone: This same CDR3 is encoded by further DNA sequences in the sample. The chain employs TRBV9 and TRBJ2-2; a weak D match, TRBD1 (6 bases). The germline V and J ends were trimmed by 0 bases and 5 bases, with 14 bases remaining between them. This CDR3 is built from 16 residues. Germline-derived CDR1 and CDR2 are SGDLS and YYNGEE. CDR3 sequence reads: CASSVVAGVGTGELFF. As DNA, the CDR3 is TGTGCCAGCAGCGTAGTAGCAGGGGTTGGGACCGGGGAGCTGTTTTTT.

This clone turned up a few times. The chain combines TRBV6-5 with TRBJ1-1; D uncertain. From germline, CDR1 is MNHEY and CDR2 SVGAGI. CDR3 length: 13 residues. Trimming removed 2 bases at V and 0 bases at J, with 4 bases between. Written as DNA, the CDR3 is TGTGCCAGCAGTTACGAGATGAACACTGAAGCTTTCTTT. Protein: CASSYEMNTEAFF.

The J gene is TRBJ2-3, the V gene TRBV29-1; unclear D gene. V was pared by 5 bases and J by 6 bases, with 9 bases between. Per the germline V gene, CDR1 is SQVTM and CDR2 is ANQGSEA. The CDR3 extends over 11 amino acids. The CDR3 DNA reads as TGCAGCGTTCAGTCCTCCGATACGCAGTATTTT. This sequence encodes CSVQSSDTQYF.

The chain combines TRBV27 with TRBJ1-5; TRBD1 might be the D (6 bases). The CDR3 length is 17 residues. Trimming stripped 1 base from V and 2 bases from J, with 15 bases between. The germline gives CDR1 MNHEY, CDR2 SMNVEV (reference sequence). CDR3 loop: CASSLWNQGLGNQPQHF. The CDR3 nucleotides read TGTGCCAGCAGTTTATGGAACCAGGGGCTGGGCAATCAGCCCCAGCATTTT.

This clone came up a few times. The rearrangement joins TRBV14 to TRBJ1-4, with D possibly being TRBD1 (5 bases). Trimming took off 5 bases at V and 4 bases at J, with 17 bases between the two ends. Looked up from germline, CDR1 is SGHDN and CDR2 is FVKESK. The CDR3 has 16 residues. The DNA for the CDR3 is TGTGCCAGCAGCAATCGCGGGACGGTCCTTAATGAAAAACTGTTTTTT. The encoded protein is CASSNRGTVLNEKLFF.

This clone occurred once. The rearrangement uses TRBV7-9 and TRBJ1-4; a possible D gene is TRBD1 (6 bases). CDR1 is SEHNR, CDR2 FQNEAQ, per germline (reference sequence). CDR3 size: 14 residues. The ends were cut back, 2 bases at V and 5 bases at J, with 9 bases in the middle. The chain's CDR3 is CASSLLGQNEKLFF. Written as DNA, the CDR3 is TGTGCCAGCAGCTTATTAGGACAGAATGAAAAACTGTTTTTT.

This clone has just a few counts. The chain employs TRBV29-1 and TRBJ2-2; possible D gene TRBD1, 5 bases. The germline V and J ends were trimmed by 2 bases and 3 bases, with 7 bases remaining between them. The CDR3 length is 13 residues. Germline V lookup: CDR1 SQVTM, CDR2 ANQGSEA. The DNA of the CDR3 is TGCAGCGTTGAACGACAGTACACCGGGGAGCTGTTTTTT. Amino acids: CSVERQYTGELFF.

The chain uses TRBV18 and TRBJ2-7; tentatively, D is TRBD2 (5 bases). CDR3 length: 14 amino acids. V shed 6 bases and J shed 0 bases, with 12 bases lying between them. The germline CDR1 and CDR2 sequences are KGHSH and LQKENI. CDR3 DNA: TGTGCCAGCTCGCGGGCCCTGAGCTCCTACGAGCAGTACTTC. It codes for CASSRALSSYEQYF.

The CDR3 DNA sequence: TGCGCCAGCAGCCAAGATCGGGGCGGGGGGACACAAGAGACCCAGTACTTC. It yields the protein CASSQDRGGGTQETQYF. This chain uses TRBV4-3 with TRBJ2-5, with 8 nucleotides matching TRBD2. From germline, CDR1 is LGHNA and CDR2 YSLEER. V was clipped by 0 bases and J by 2 bases; unmatched bases: 8. This CDR3 is built from 17 residues.

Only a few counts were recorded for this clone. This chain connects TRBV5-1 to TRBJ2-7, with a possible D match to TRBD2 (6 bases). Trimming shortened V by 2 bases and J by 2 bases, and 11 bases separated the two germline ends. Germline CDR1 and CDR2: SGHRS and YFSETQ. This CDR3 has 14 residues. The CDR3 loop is CASSLERAAYEQYF. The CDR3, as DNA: TGCGCCAGCAGCTTAGAGCGGGCAGCCTACGAGCAGTACTTC.